These 6 T cell receptor beta chains were sequenced from one sample in a study of shared T cell receptors in the human thymus. Sequenced by immunoSEQ multiplex PCR; TCRdb stores in-frame clones only, minus some. The sample lists about 660,000 clones, about 90% seen once, with roughly 0.0089% in the top ten. The sample was also reused in another study, on human thymus T cells.

The sequenced sample consisted of thymocytes. These receptors originate from a boy younger than two with a congenital heart defect.

The chain links TRBV10-2 to TRBJ1-1; D not resolved. The CDR3 consists of 11 residues. V was pared by 7 bases and J by 1 base, with 4 bases between. Germline CDR1 reads WSHSY; CDR2 reads SAAADI. The CDR3 here is CASTGNTEAFF. The CDR3 region has the DNA TGCGCCAGCACAGGGAACACTGAAGCTTTCTTT.

V gene TRBV7-3 combines with J gene TRBJ2-2, with 7 nucleotides matching TRBD1. Per the germline V gene, CDR1 is SGHTA and CDR2 is FQGTGA. The CDR3 is 13 amino acids. V shed 3 bases and J 6 bases; nucleotides not matched to a gene: 1. CDR3 sequence: CASSFTGAGELFF. The CDR3 bases are TGTGCCAGCAGCTTCACAGGGGCCGGGGAGCTGTTTTTT.

This sequence joins TRBV2 and TRBJ2-3, with a tentative D call TRBD2 (6 bases). The CDR3 has 15 amino acids. V dropped 4 bases and J dropped 0 bases, with 11 bases sitting between them. Germline V CDR1 and CDR2: SNHLY, FYNNEI. The CDR3 nucleotides read TGTGCCAGCAGTGGACTAGAAGGGAGCACAGATACGCAGTATTTT. Its protein product is CASSGLEGSTDTQYF.

The rearrangement uses TRBV28 and TRBJ2-3; TRBD2 might be the D (6 bases). The CDR3 runs 12 residues. Germline V CDR1 and CDR2: MDHEN, SYDVKM. Trimming stripped 3 bases from V and 5 bases from J, with 6 bases between. The CDR3 spells CASSLGGDTQYF. CDR3 bases: TGTGCCAGCAGTTTGGGGGGAGATACGCAGTATTTT.

The chain links TRBV4-3 to TRBJ1-4, with 8 bases identical to TRBD1. The ends lost 3 bases at V and 0 bases at J; junction bases unmatched: 3. Germline-derived CDR1 and CDR2 are LGHNA and YSLEER. The CDR3 has 16 residues. DNA for the CDR3: TGCGCCAGCAGCCATTTGGGACAGGCAACTAATGAAAAACTGTTTTTT. It specifies CASSHLGQATNEKLFF.

The V gene is TRBV6-1, the J gene TRBJ2-5; D remains unclear. Per the germline V gene, CDR1 is MNHNS and CDR2 is SASEGT. The CDR3 sequence is 13 residues long. V was shortened by 4 bases and J by 3 bases, with 9 bases between the two germline ends. The CDR3 sequence is CASSGGRKETQYF. Written as DNA, the CDR3 is TGTGCCAGCAGTGGTGGCAGAAAAGAGACCCAGTACTTC.